The T cell receptor (beta chain) described here comes from a study of OX40 agonist ivuxolimab in advanced cancers. Study details: Three dose-escalation patients had partial responses: one with hepatocellular carcinoma and two with cutaneous melanoma.

Note on this clone: At the DNA level, this CDR3 is encoded by other sequences in the same sample as well.

Repertoires were generated with immunoSEQ multiplex PCR, while TCRdb's copy carries only in-frame clones and drops some. The table includes 60,000 to 75,000 clones, roughly 84% detected once. Trimming took 0 bases from V and 1 from J, leaving 5 bases between them. The length of the CDR3 is 14 residues. Germline V gene sequence: CDR1 SGHRS, CDR2 YFSETQ. This TCR derives from an adult with an advanced solid tumor such as melanoma, head and neck, liver or kidney cancer. Here the sequenced sample was CD4+ or CD8+ T cells sorted from blood, taken in a trial of the OX40 agonist ivuxolimab. The J gene is TRBJ1-3, the V gene TRBV5-1; D is ambiguous. CDR3 sequence reads: CASSLDLSGNTIYF. CDR3 nucleotides: TGCGCCAGCAGCTTGGACTTGTCTGGAAACACCATATATTTT.